The present TCR beta chain was sequenced within a study of blood T cell repertoires in COVID-19. Study-level background: The cDNA or gDNA used as material had been derived from T cells, B-cell-depleted T cells, or PBMCs.

The CDR3 runs 14 residues. The trim removed 7 bases at V and 1 base at J, leaving 4 bases unmatched. Germline V lookup: CDR1 MGHDK, CDR2 SYGVNS. Original analysis: It was from reference gene primer amplification that nucleated cell counts were estimated. Method: immunoSEQ multiplex PCR; TCRdb's copy keeps in-frame clones and lacks some. That table gives V, J and clone size, and the DNA gave D and trimming. The sample contains 130,000 or so clones, 82% of which appear only once. Sequencing used peripheral blood. The clonotype originates from a woman in her 70s with acute or convalescent COVID-19. This chain connects TRBV25-1 to TRBJ1-1; the match to TRBD1 covers 9 bases. This CDR3 reads CASNPTGGNTEAFF. DNA of the CDR3: TGTGCCAGCAACCCGACAGGGGGGAACACTGAAGCTTTCTTT.